A single sample gave rise to the 11 T cell receptor beta chains below, sequenced in a study of cytomegalovirus exposure and HLA in healthy donors. The PCR had 60 Vbeta and 13 Jbeta primers. Profiled with immunoSEQ multiplex PCR; TCRdb holds only in-frame clones, not every one. The table shows 90,000 to 140,000 clones, with 9.5% to 15% occurring only once. The sequencing input was PBMCs. The receptor set was obtained from a middle-aged man in good health and CMV-seropositive.

J is TRBJ1-3 and V is TRBV19; weak D call: TRBD1 (6 bases). The germline V gene encodes CDR1 LNHDA and CDR2 SQIVND (reference sequence). The CDR3 consists of 15 residues. V was shortened by 5 bases and J by 0 bases, with 11 bases between the two germline ends. Here the CDR3 DNA reads TGTGCCAGTAGTTACCACAGGGACTCTGGAAACACCATATATTTT. It specifies CASSYHRDSGNTIYF.

This clone was counted between two and nine times. The J gene is TRBJ1-5, the V gene TRBV19; 7 bases agree with TRBD1. The J segment lost 0 bases and the V segment lost 5 bases, leaving 4 bases of the junction unmatched. Germline V gene data show CDR1 as LNHDA and CDR2 as SQIVND (reference sequence). The CDR3 loop spans 15 amino acids. CDR3 region: CASSLDRASNQPQHF. The CDR3 DNA sequence: TGTGCCAGTAGTCTTGACAGGGCTAGCAATCAGCCCCAGCATTTT.

The chain employs TRBV28 and TRBJ1-5; 10 bases match TRBD1. CDR1 is MDHEN, CDR2 SYDVKM, per germline. The V segment lost 5 bases and the J segment 5 bases; nucleotides outside the gene matches: 6. This CDR3 region has 15 residues. The CDR3 nucleotides read TGTGCCAGCAGTCGCTGGACAGGGGGATATCAGCCCCAGCATTTT. This gives the protein CASSRWTGGYQPQHF.

The chain carries TRBV5-1 and TRBJ2-5; TRBD2 matches at 7 bases. From germline, CDR1 is SGHRS and CDR2 YFSETQ. CDR3 length: 14 amino acids. The V and J ends lost 1 base and 5 bases, in that order; junction bases with no gene match: 5. The CDR3 sequence: CASSLSPGGETQYF. CDR3 DNA: TGCGCCAGCAGCTTGTCTCCGGGAGGTGAGACCCAGTACTTC.

The genes are TRBV5-6 and TRBJ2-7; 7 nucleotides match TRBD1. Germline trimming cut 0 bases from V and 4 bases from J; bases unmatched to any gene: 4. Germline V gene data show CDR1 as SGHDT and CDR2 as YYEEEE. The CDR3 sequence is 14 residues long. In DNA form, the CDR3 reads TGTGCCAGCAGCTTGGAAGGGGGCGCGTACGAGCAGTACTTC. Translated, it gives CASSLEGGAYEQYF. Supplemented by reference TRBV5-6 and TRBJ2-7, the full variable domain reads DAGVTQSPTHLIKTRGQQVTLRCSPKSGHDTVSWYQQALGQGPQFIFQYYEEEERQRGNFPDRFSGHQFPNYSSELNVNALLLGDSALYLCASSLEGGAYEQYFGPGTRLTVT.

The chain recombines TRBV5-1 with TRBJ2-7; D perhaps matches TRBD1 (5 bases). The germline V gene encodes CDR1 SGHRS and CDR2 YFSETQ. Trimming shortened V by 2 bases and J by 3 bases, and 9 bases separated the two germline ends. CDR3 length: 13 residues. The CDR3 reads CASSFRVGYEQYF. The CDR3, as DNA: TGCGCCAGCAGCTTCAGGGTTGGCTACGAGCAGTACTTC.

This clone was seen a few times. This chain uses TRBV6-5 with TRBJ1-2; a possible D gene is TRBD1 (5 bases). Trimming pared 4 bases from V and 8 bases from J, leaving 8 bases between. The CDR3 sequence is 11 residues long. Germline V gene data show CDR1 as MNHEY and CDR2 as SVGAGI. The CDR3 sequence is CASSSPGGYTF. In DNA form, the CDR3 reads TGTGCCAGCAGTTCCCCAGGGGGCTACACCTTC.

This clone was seen a handful of times. This chain uses TRBV4-1 with TRBJ1-2; TRBD1 is a possible D gene (6 bases). The CDR3 consists of 15 residues. The germline CDR1 and CDR2 sequences are MGHRA and YSYEKL. The V end was cut by 3 bases, the J end by 5 bases, with 16 bases between. CDR3 DNA sequence: TGCGCCAGCAGCCAGGGGTTAGGACAGACGTATGGCTACACCTTC. This codes for CASSQGLGQTYGYTF.

A single count supports this clone. CDR3 residues: CASSPRQALGSEQYF. The CDR3 DNA follows: TGCGCCAGCAGCCCTCGACAGGCACTCGGCAGCGAGCAGTACTTC. The chain couples TRBV5-1 to TRBJ2-7, with a weak D call TRBD1 (6 bases). V was trimmed by 4 bases and J by 6 bases, leaving 20 bases between them. The CDR3 contains 15 residues. From germline, CDR1 is SGHRS and CDR2 YFSETQ.

This clone was observed a few times. The V and J genes are TRBV4-2 and TRBJ2-1; D perhaps matches TRBD2 (7 bases). V lost 0 bases and J 2 bases, leaving 17 bases between the germline ends. Germline V gene lookup returns CDR1 LGHNA and CDR2 YNFKEQ. There are 18 residues in the CDR3. For the CDR3, the DNA is TGTGCCAGCAGCCAAGACCCCAGTGGGGGGGCCGCCTACAATGAGCAGTTCTTC. Protein sequence: CASSQDPSGGAAYNEQFF.

This clone was counted only a few times. This chain uses TRBV5-1 with TRBJ2-5; 8 bases match TRBD1. V dropped 0 bases and J dropped 5; count of bases not matched to a gene: 6. CDR3 length equals 15 residues. Per germline, CDR1 SGHRS and CDR2 YFSETQ. Here the CDR3 DNA reads TGCGCCAGCAGCTTGGGGACAGGGAGTAGGGAGACCCAGTACTTC. Translated, it gives CASSLGTGSRETQYF.